A single TCR beta chain is shown here with its context. The antigen is unknown. Germline CDR1 is SGHDT and CDR2 is YYEEEE. The CDR3 is made up of 15 amino acids. V lost 2 bases, J lost 3 bases, and 7 bases stayed unmatched. These data belong to a study of cytomegalovirus exposure and HLA in healthy donors. General observations from the study: Rarity marked most TCR sequences, yet some public TCRs occurred in many donors. Productive rates of about 90% or about 30% were seen for most TCR beta V segments in an earlier analysis.

In the PCR, 60 Vbeta and 13 Jbeta primers were used. Method: immunoSEQ multiplex PCR; TCRdb's copy keeps in-frame clones and lacks some. The table counts 150,000 or so clones; over 1.5% lies in the top ten. The specimen was PBMCs. The V and J genes are TRBV5-6 and TRBJ1-1, with 7 bases fitting TRBD1. This sequence originates from a man aged 18 to 30 in good health and CMV-seronegative. CDR3 protein: CASSLADRADTEAFF. DNA of the CDR3: TGTGCCAGCAGCTTAGCTGACAGGGCGGACACTGAAGCTTTCTTT.